Following are 27 T cell receptor beta chains from one sample sequenced in a study of blood T cells in healthy people across ages. Alongside a J-beta primer mix, a sample-barcoded 5' primer served in a second PCR lasting roughly 7 to 12 cycles. TCRdb called the 5' RACE reads again in MiXCR, with one record for every CDR3 protein. The sample records approximately 800,000 distinct CDR3 sequences, approximately 53% being singletons. Sequenced sample: blood. The receptors derive from a man aged 40-55 years in good health.

The chain recombines TRBV4-1 with TRBJ1-5; a possible D gene is TRBD1 (6 bases). Germline CDR1 reads MGHRA; CDR2 reads YSYEKL. The CDR3 spans 14 residues. Trimming removed 1 base at V and 6 bases at J, with 10 bases between. CDR3 protein: CASSQVGGLQPQHF. The CDR3 DNA follows: TGCGCCAGCAGCCAAGTGGGGGGCCTTCAGCCCCAGCATTTT.

V and J are TRBV5-1 and TRBJ2-4; 7 bases fit TRBD1. This CDR3 has 16 residues. The V gene end was trimmed by 3 bases and the J gene end by 5 bases; junction bases not matched to a gene: 11. Germline values: CDR1 SGHRS, CDR2 YFSETQ. The CDR3 DNA sequence: TGCGCCAGCAGCTATTCCGCCCGGGACAGCCAAAACATTCAGTACTTC. This translates into CASSYSARDSQNIQYF.

This rearrangement joins TRBV24-1 to TRBJ2-5, with 13 bases identical to TRBD2. The V gene end was trimmed by 3 bases and the J gene end by 11 bases; junction bases not matched to a gene: 11. The germline gives CDR1 KGHDR, CDR2 SFDVKD. This CDR3 contains 16 residues. The CDR3 sequence: CATSDPGLAGDNEQYF. Here the CDR3 DNA reads TGTGCCACCAGTGATCCCGGACTAGCGGGAGACAATGAGCAGTACTTC.

This chain links TRBV4-3 with TRBJ1-5, with D hard to call. Trimming removed 1 base from V and 7 bases from J, with 14 bases in between. CDR3 size: 15 residues. Germline CDR1 reads LGHNA; CDR2 reads YSLEER. The CDR3 reads CASSQGLRTGQPQHF. The CDR3 DNA follows: TGCGCCAGCAGCCAAGGACTCCGAACCGGACAGCCCCAGCATTTT.

The chain has TRBV6-2 or TRBV6-3 and TRBJ2-4, with 10 bases matching TRBD1. V dropped 8 bases and J dropped 1; count of bases not matched to a gene: 20. In germline, CDR1 is MNHEY, CDR2 SVGEGT. The CDR3 is 20 amino acids. This chain's CDR3 is CASGSRLGQGNSAAKNIQYF. CDR3 coding DNA: TGTGCCAGCGGGTCTCGGCTGGGACAGGGGAATTCCGCGGCCAAAAACATTCAGTACTTC.

V gene TRBV20-1 combines with J gene TRBJ1-5; D might be TRBD1 (6 bases). The germline gives CDR1 DFQATT, CDR2 SNEGSKA (reference sequence). The CDR3 runs 14 residues. Trimming cost V 3 bases and J 3 bases, with 12 bases left between them. The CDR3: CSASKQGTNQPQHF. As DNA, the CDR3 is TGCAGTGCTAGTAAACAGGGAACCAATCAGCCCCAGCATTTT.

This chain connects TRBV7-9 to TRBJ1-2; D ambiguous. The V end lost 1 base, the J end lost 6 bases, and 18 bases lay between the germline ends. CDR1 SEHNR and CDR2 FQNEAQ come from the germline V gene (reference sequence). The CDR3 totals 16 residues. The CDR3 DNA follows: TGTGCCAGCAGCTTAGGCACGCCAGGTCGTCGGGATGGCTACACCTTC. Translation: CASSLGTPGRRDGYTF.

The chain employs TRBV7-2 and TRBJ2-7, with D possibly TRBD2 on 7 matching bases. CDR3 length equals 15 residues. Germline CDR1 reads SGHTA; CDR2 reads FQGNSA. Trimming removed 5 bases at V and 7 bases at J, with 21 bases between. The CDR3 DNA sequence: TGTGCCAGCAGCGGGGCTCGGGGGGCTCACAATGAGCAGTACTTC. Translating it yields CASSGARGAHNEQYF.

The chain links TRBV28 to TRBJ2-1; TRBD2 matches at 7 bases. The ends lost 4 bases at V and 5 bases at J; junction bases unmatched: 8. The CDR3 loop spans 15 amino acids. Per the germline V gene, CDR1 is MDHEN and CDR2 is SYDVKM. CDR3 residues: CASSSPGLQDNEQFF. The CDR3 bases are TGTGCCAGCAGTTCCCCGGGACTACAAGACAATGAGCAGTTCTTC.

V is TRBV28 and J is TRBJ1-5; 7 bases match TRBD1. Germline V gene data show CDR1 as MDHEN and CDR2 as SYDVKM. There are 15 residues in the CDR3. Trimming took 5 bases from V and 5 from J; bases not matched to a gene: 9. The CDR3, as DNA: TGTGCCAGCAGTCCAACAGGGGTTTCATATCAGCCCCAGCATTTT. This encodes CASSPTGVSYQPQHF.

The chain links TRBV20-1 to TRBJ2-1; 7 bases are shared with TRBD2. The V and J ends lost 5 bases and 4 bases, in that order; junction bases with no gene match: 8. The CDR3 consists of 14 residues. Germline V gene lookup returns CDR1 DFQATT and CDR2 SNEGSKA (reference sequence). Here the CDR3 reads CSAPRSGDYNEQFF. The CDR3, as DNA: TGCAGTGCTCCGCGAAGCGGGGATTACAATGAGCAGTTCTTC.

The chain carries TRBV20-1 and TRBJ2-1; maybe TRBD2 (6 bases). Germline V lookup: CDR1 DFQATT, CDR2 SNEGSKA (reference sequence). The V and J ends lost 5 bases and 7 bases respectively, with 21 bases between them. This CDR3 spans 15 amino acids. CDR3 sequence reads: CSADPTGGMLNEQFF. The CDR3 nucleotides read TGCAGTGCTGACCCCACGGGCGGGATGTTAAATGAGCAGTTCTTC.

J is TRBJ1-2 and V is TRBV10-3; 7 bases align to TRBD1. CDR1 is ENHRY, CDR2 SYGVKD, per germline. V gave up 0 bases and J gave up 4 bases; unmatched junction bases: 8. CDR3 length equals 16 residues. CDR3 sequence: CAISESEGAAGYGYTF. The CDR3 nucleotides read TGTGCCATCAGTGAGTCGGAGGGGGCGGCAGGCTATGGCTACACCTTC.

V and J are TRBV12-5 and TRBJ1-5, with unresolved D. Germline-derived CDR1 and CDR2 are LGHNT and FRNRAP. CDR3 length equals 11 residues. V lost 2 bases to trimming and J lost 9 bases, with 5 bases between them. CDR3: CASGLTGPQHF. DNA of the CDR3: TGTGCTAGTGGTTTGACCGGGCCCCAGCATTTT.

The rearrangement uses TRBV13 and TRBJ2-5, with 13 bases that match TRBD2. CDR1 is PRHDT and CDR2 is FYEKMQ in the germline V gene (reference sequence). CDR3 length equals 16 residues. V shed 5 bases and J 11 bases; nucleotides not matched to a gene: 14. The CDR3 loop reads CASSVRTSGGYYEQYF. For the CDR3, the DNA is TGTGCCAGCAGCGTCCGGACTAGCGGGGGTTATTACGAACAGTACTTC.

The chain couples TRBV2 to TRBJ1-5, with D perhaps matching TRBD1 (6 bases). This CDR3 has 15 residues. Trimming took off 6 bases at V and 7 bases at J, with 19 bases between the two ends. Per germline, CDR1 SNHLY and CDR2 FYNNEI. The DNA of the CDR3 is TGTGCCAGCAGCACAAACACAGGGAAAAACCAGCCCCAGCATTTT. As protein: CASSTNTGKNQPQHF.

In nucleotides, the CDR3 is TGTGCCAGCTCAAAATCGGGACCCAATTCACCCCTCCACTTT. It codes for CASSKSGPNSPLHF. The chain employs TRBV7-3 and TRBJ1-6; a weak D match, TRBD1 (5 bases). Per germline, CDR1 SGHTA and CDR2 FQGTGA. The CDR3 totals 14 residues. V gave up 8 bases and J gave up 7 bases, with 15 bases separating them.

The CDR3 DNA reads as TGTGCCAGCAGCGTAGATGCAGGAAACCTCTATGGCTACACCTTC. This encodes CASSVDAGNLYGYTF. The rearrangement joins TRBV9 to TRBJ1-2; no firm D call. CDR1 is SGDLS, CDR2 YYNGEE, per germline. The CDR3 is 15 residues long. Trimming cost V 0 bases and J 4 bases, with 13 bases left between them.

The chain employs TRBV2 and TRBJ2-3; D remains unclear. The V gene lost 7 bases and the J gene lost 0 bases, with 20 bases spanning the gap. Germline V gives CDR1 SNHLY, CDR2 FYNNEI. This CDR3 is 17 amino acids long. The DNA for the CDR3 is TGTGCCAGCAACCCTGTCGGTTTTGGGTCTAGCACAGATACGCAGTATTTT. This encodes CASNPVGFGSSTDTQYF.

This clonotype was picked up many times. The chain couples TRBV20-1 to TRBJ2-5; possibly TRBD1 for D (6 bases). The CDR3 has 15 residues. V lost 5 bases and J lost 9, with 25 bases in between. The germline CDR1 and CDR2 sequences are DFQATT and SNEGSKA (reference sequence). Here the CDR3 DNA reads TGCAGTGCTCGACACAACAGCCAGGGGCGGGCCGCCCAGTACTTC. Translated, it gives CSARHNSQGRAAQYF.

This sequence joins TRBV4-3 and TRBJ2-3; D not resolved. CDR1 is LGHNA, CDR2 YSLEER, per germline. CDR3 size: 15 residues. Between the trimmed V and J ends, which lost 1 base and 2 bases, there was a span of 10 bases. The CDR3 coding sequence is TGCGCCAGCAGCCAAGGAGATGGGGACACAGATACGCAGTATTTT. Residues: CASSQGDGDTDTQYF.

This sequence joins TRBV2 and TRBJ2-1, with D perhaps matching TRBD1 (5 bases). The germline V and J ends were trimmed by 6 bases and 3 bases, with 24 bases remaining between them. This CDR3 region has 18 residues. Germline lookup yields CDR1 SNHLY and CDR2 FYNNEI. CDR3 region: CASRGSGNPIPYYNEQFF. The DNA of the CDR3 is TGTGCCAGCAGGGGCTCAGGGAATCCCATCCCTTACTACAATGAGCAGTTCTTC.

The chain's CDR3 is CSAPRASGRAGETQYF. CDR3 coding DNA: TGCAGTGCTCCACGGGCTAGCGGGAGGGCGGGGGAGACCCAGTACTTC. V and J are TRBV20-1 and TRBJ2-5; 12 bases map to TRBD2. With V trimmed by 5 bases and J by 5 bases, 12 bases remained unmatched. The CDR3 consists of 16 residues. Germline V CDR1 and CDR2: DFQATT, SNEGSKA (reference sequence).

The chain recombines TRBV12-3 or TRBV12-4 with TRBJ2-7; possible D gene TRBD2, 6 bases. Trimming removed 5 bases at V and 7 bases at J, with 15 bases between. CDR3 size: 13 residues. The CDR3 nucleotides are TGTGCCAGCAGTGTAGGAGGGTTCAGGGAGCAGTACTTC. Protein: CASSVGGFREQYF.

V gene TRBV28 combines with J gene TRBJ2-3, with 7 bases identical to TRBD1. The CDR3 extends over 15 amino acids. V lost 4 bases and J lost 2; bases outside the gene matches: 6. CDR1 and CDR2 from the germline V gene are MDHEN and SYDVKM. CDR3 coding DNA: TGTGCCAGCAGTTCCTGGGACAGCATCACAGATACGCAGTATTTT. Translating it yields CASSSWDSITDTQYF.

The CDR3 sequence is CASSQQGTDTQYF. CDR3 DNA: TGTGCCAGCAGCCAACAGGGGACAGATACGCAGTATTTT. The chain is built from TRBV14 and TRBJ2-3, with D perhaps TRBD1 (6 bases). The V end lost 2 bases, the J end lost 3 bases, and 6 bases lay between the germline ends. The V gene's germline CDR1 is SGHDN and CDR2 FVKESK. This CDR3 is 13 amino acids long.

This clonotype came up a few times. The chain carries TRBV24-1 and TRBJ2-1; 8 nucleotides match TRBD2. Trimming cost V 0 bases and J 8 bases; bases outside gene matches: 8. This CDR3 is 16 amino acids long. The V gene's germline CDR1 is KGHDR and CDR2 SFDVKD. This chain's CDR3 is CATSDLQGTRVYEQFF. The CDR3 nucleotides are TGTGCCACCAGTGATTTGCAGGGGACTAGGGTCTATGAGCAGTTCTTC.